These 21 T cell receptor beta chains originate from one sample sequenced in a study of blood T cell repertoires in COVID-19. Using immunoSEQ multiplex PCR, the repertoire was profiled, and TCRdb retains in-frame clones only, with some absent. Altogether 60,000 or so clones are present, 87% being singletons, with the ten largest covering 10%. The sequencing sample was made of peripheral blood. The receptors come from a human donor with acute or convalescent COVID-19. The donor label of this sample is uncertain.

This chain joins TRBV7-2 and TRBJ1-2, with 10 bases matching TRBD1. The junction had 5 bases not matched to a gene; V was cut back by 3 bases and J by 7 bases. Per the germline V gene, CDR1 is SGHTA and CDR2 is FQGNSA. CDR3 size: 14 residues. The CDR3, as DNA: TGTGCCAGCAGCTTGACAGGACAGGGGGTTGGCTACACCTTC. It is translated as CASSLTGQGVGYTF. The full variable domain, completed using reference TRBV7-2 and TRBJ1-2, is GAGVSQSPSNKVTEKGKDVELRCDPISGHTALYWYRQSLGQGLEFLIYFQGNSAPDKSGLPSDRFSAERTGGSVSTLTIQRTQQEDSAVYLCASSLTGQGVGYTFGSGTRLTVV.

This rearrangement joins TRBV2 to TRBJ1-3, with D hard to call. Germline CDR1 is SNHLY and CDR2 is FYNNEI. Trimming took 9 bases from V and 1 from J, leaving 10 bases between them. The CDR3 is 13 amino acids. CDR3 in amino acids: CASSGLSGNTIYF. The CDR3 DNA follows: TGTGCCAGTAGCGGCTTATCTGGAAACACCATATATTTT.

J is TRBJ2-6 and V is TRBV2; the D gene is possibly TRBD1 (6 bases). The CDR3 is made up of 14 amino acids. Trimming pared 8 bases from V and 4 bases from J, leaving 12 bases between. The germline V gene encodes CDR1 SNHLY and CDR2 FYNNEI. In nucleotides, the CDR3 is TGTGCCAGCCGCCGGGACAAAGGGGCCAACGTCCTGACTTTC. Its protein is CASRRDKGANVLTF.

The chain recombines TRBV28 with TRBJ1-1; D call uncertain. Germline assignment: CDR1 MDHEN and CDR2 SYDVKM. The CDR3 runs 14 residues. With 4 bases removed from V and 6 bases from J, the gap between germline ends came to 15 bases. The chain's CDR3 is CASSSSTVRSEAFF. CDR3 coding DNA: TGTGCCAGCAGTTCCTCCACAGTTCGCTCTGAAGCTTTCTTT.

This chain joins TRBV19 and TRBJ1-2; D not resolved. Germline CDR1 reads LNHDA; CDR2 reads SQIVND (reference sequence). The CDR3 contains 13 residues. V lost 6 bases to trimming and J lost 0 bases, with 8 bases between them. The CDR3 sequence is CASSLTTNYGYTF. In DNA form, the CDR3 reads TGTGCCAGTAGCCTGACTACTAACTATGGCTACACCTTC.

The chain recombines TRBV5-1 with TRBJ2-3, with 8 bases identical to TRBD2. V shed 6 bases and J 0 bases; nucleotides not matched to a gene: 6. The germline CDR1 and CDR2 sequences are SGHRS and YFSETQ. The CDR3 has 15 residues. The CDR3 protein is CASNTVAGSTDTQYF. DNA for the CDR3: TGCGCCAGCAACACTGTAGCGGGGAGCACAGATACGCAGTATTTT.

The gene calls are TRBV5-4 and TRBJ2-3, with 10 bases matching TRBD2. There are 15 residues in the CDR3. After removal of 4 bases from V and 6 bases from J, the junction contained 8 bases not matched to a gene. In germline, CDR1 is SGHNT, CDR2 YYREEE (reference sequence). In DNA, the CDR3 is TGTGCCAGCAGCCTGAGAGGACTAGCGGTGGATACGCAGTATTTT. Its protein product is CASSLRGLAVDTQYF.

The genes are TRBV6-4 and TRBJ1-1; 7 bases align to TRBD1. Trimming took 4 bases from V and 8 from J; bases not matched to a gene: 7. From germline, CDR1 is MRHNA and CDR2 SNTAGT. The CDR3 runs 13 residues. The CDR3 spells CASSATWDREAFF. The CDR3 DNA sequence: TGTGCCAGCAGTGCGACGTGGGACAGAGAAGCTTTCTTT.

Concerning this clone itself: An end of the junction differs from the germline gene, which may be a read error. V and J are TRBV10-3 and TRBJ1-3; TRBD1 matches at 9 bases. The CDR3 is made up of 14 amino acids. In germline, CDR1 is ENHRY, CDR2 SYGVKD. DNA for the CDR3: TGCGCCATCAGGGGACAGGGCTTCGGAAACACCATATATTTT. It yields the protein CAIRGQGFGNTIYF.

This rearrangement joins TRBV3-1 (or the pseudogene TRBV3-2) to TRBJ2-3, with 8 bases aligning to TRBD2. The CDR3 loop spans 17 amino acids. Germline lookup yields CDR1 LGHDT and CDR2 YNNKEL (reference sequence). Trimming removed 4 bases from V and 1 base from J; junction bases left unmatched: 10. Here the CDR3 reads CASSPLARGDGTDTQYF. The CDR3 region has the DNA TGTGCCAGCAGCCCCCTCGCGCGGGGGGACGGCACAGATACGCAGTATTTT.

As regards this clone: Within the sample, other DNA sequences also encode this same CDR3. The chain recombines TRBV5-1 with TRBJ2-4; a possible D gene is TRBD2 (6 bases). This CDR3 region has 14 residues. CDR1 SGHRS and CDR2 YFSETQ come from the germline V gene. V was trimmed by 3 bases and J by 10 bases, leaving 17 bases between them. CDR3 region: CASSYGGEGGIQYF. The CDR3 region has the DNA TGCGCCAGCAGCTACGGGGGAGAGGGCGGTATTCAGTACTTC. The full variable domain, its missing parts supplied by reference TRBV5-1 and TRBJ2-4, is KAGVTQTPRYLIKTRGQQVTLSCSPISGHRSVSWYQQTPGQGLQFLFEYFSETQRNKGNFPGRFSGRQFSNSRSEMNVSTLELGDSALYLCASSYGGEGGIQYFGAGTRLSVL.

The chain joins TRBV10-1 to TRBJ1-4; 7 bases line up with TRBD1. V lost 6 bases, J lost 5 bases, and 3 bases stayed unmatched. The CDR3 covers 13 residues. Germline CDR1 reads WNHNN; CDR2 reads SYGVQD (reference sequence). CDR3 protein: CASSRDSNEKLFF. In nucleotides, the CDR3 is TGCGCCAGCAGCCGGGACAGCAATGAAAAACTGTTTTTT.

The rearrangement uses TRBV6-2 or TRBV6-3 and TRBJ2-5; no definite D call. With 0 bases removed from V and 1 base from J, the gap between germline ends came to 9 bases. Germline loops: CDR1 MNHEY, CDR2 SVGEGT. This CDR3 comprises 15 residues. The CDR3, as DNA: TGTGCCAGCAGTTACTCGGAGAGCCCCCAAGAGACCCAGTACTTC. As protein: CASSYSESPQETQYF.

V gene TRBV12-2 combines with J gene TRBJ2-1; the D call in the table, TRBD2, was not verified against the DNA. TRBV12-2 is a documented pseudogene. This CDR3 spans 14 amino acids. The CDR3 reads CASRSRGSYNEQFF. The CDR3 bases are TGTGCAAGTCGCTCCCGGGGTTCCTACAATGAGCAGTTCTTC.

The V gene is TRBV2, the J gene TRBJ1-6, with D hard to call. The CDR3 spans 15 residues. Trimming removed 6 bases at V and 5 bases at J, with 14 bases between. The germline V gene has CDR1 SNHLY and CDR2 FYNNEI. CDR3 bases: TGTGCCAGCAGACCCGTCCGAGGGAATAATTCACCCCTCCACTTT. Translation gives CASRPVRGNNSPLHF.

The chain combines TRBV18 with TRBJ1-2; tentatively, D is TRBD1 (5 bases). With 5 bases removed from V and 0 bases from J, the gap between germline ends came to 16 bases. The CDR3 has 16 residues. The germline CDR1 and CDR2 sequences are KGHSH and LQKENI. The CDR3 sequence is CASSGPRQRANYGYTF. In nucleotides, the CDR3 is TGTGCCAGCTCAGGACCGAGACAGAGAGCTAACTATGGCTACACCTTC.

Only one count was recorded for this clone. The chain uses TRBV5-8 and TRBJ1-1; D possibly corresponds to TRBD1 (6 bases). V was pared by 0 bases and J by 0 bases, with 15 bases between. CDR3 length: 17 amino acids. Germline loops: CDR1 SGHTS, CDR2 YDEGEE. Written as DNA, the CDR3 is TGTGCCAGCAGCTTGGCCCGGACAGAAAGTATGAACACTGAAGCTTTCTTT. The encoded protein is CASSLARTESMNTEAFF.

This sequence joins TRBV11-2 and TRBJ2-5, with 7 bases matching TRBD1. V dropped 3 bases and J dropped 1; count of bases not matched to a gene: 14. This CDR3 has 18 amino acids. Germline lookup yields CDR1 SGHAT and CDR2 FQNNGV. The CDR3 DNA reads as TGTGCCAGCAGCTTGGCAATGCCCTTAGGGGGCGGCCAAGAGACCCAGTACTTC. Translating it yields CASSLAMPLGGGQETQYF.

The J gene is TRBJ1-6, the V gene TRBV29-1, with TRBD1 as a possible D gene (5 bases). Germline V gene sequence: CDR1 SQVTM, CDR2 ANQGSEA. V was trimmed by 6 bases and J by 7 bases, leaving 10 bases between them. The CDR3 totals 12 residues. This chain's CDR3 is CSVQEPNSPLHF. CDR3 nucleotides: TGCAGCGTACAGGAGCCGAATTCACCCCTCCACTTT.

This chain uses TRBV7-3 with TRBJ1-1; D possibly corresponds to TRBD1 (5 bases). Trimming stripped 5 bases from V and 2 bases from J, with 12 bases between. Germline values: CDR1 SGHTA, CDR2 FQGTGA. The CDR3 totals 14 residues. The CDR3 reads CASSQGQANTEAFF. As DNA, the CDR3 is TGTGCCAGCAGCCAAGGACAAGCAAACACTGAAGCTTTCTTT.

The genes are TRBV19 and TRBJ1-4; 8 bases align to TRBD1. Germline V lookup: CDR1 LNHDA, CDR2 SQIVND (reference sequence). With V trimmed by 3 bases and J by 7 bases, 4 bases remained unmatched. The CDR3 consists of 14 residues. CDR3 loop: CASSIQGAVEKLFF. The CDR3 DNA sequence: TGTGCCAGTAGTATCCAGGGGGCAGTTGAAAAACTGTTTTTT. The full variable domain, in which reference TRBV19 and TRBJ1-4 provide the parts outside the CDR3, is DGGITQSPKYLFRKEGQNVTLSCEQNLNHDAMYWYRQDPGQGLRLIYYSQIVNDFQKGDIAEGYSVSREKKESFPLTVTSAQKNPTAFYLCASSIQGAVEKLFFGSGTQLSVL.